Listed below are T cell receptor beta chains from one sample, sequenced in a study of shared clonotypes between healthy human individuals. The data were produced by immunoSEQ multiplex PCR, yet TCRdb's version contains in-frame clones alone and is incomplete. The data hold 450,000 to 600,000 clones, with more than 65% observed a single time. The sample was PBMCs. Receptor source: a woman in her thirties or forties in good health. Some clones in this sample may be carry-over from other donors' samples. Both conserved end residues are part of each CDR3. D genes are given only for firm matches. Clone size is not always given. Where it is, it says once, few, many or a class for expanded clones.

clone size: NA
V gene: TRBV9
D gene: NA
CDR3 length: 15
J gene: TRBJ1-1
CDR3 protein: CASSVSPDGNTEAFF
CDR3 DNA: TGTGCCAGCAGCGTATCACCGGACGGGAACACTGAAGCTTTCTTT

clone size: NA
V gene: TRBV7-8
D gene: NA
CDR3 length: 14
J gene: TRBJ1-5
CDR3 protein: CASSLSQGGQPQHF
CDR3 DNA: TGTGCCAGCAGCTTAAGTCAGGGTGGTCAGCCCCAGCATTTT

clone size: many
V gene: TRBV11-2
D gene: TRBD2
CDR3 length: 18
J gene: TRBJ2-6
CDR3 protein: CASSLRGGRLSGANVLTF
CDR3 DNA: TGTGCCAGCAGCTTAAGGGGAGGGAGGCTCTCTGGGGCCAACGTCCTGACTTTC

clone size: NA
V gene: TRBV9
D gene: NA
CDR3 length: 16
J gene: TRBJ2-1
CDR3 protein: CASSTQGGLSYNEQFF
CDR3 DNA: TGTGCCAGCAGCACCCAGGGAGGACTTTCCTACAATGAGCAGTTCTTC

clone size: NA
V gene: TRBV28
D gene: TRBD2
CDR3 length: 15
J gene: TRBJ2-5
CDR3 protein: CASSLPSSGTDLQYF
CDR3 DNA: TGTGCCAGCAGTTTACCCTCTAGCGGGACTGACCTCCAGTACTTC

clone size: few
V gene: TRBV4-3
D gene: TRBD1
CDR3 length: 15
J gene: TRBJ2-7
CDR3 protein: CASSQAAGQGHEQYF
CDR3 DNA: TGCGCCAGCAGCCAAGCTGCGGGACAGGGGCACGAGCAGTACTTC

clone size: NA
V gene: TRBV28
D gene: NA
CDR3 length: 14
J gene: TRBJ2-7
CDR3 protein: CASSPPGRGYEQYF
CDR3 DNA: TGTGCCAGCAGTCCCCCGGGGAGGGGGTACGAGCAGTACTTC

clone size: NA
V gene: TRBV7-2
D gene: TRBD2
CDR3 length: 14
J gene: TRBJ2-2
CDR3 protein: CASSYTSGNGELFF
CDR3 DNA: TGTGCCAGCAGCTACACTAGCGGGAACGGGGAGCTGTTTTTT

clone size: NA
V gene: TRBV2
D gene: NA
CDR3 length: 14
J gene: TRBJ2-6
CDR3 protein: CASSVRSGANVLTF
CDR3 DNA: TGTGCCAGCAGTGTTCGATCTGGGGCCAACGTCCTGACTTTC

clone size: NA
V gene: TRBV9
D gene: NA
CDR3 length: 13
J gene: TRBJ2-1
CDR3 protein: CASSPHRAHEQFF
CDR3 DNA: TGTGCCAGCAGCCCCCACAGGGCCCATGAGCAGTTCTTC

clone size: NA
V gene: TRBV4-1
D gene: TRBD1
CDR3 length: 20
J gene: TRBJ2-7
CDR3 protein: CASSRIPGTGVSLESYEQYF
CDR3 DNA: TGCGCCAGCAGCCGTATACCCGGGACAGGGGTCTCCTTAGAGAGCTACGAGCAGTACTTC

clone size: NA
V gene: TRBV5-1
D gene: TRBD1
CDR3 length: 14
J gene: TRBJ2-7
CDR3 protein: CASSWTGATYEQYF
CDR3 DNA: TGCGCCAGCAGCTGGACAGGGGCCACTTACGAGCAGTACTTC

clone size: NA
V gene: TRBV5-6
D gene: TRBD1
CDR3 length: 15
J gene: TRBJ2-3
CDR3 protein: CASSTGDSVADTQYF
CDR3 DNA: TGTGCCAGCAGCACCGGGGACAGTGTCGCAGATACGCAGTATTTT

clone size: NA
V gene: TRBV5-5
D gene: NA
CDR3 length: 16
J gene: TRBJ1-5
CDR3 protein: CASSLGEVRGNQPQHF
CDR3 DNA: TGTGCCAGCAGCTTGGGTGAGGTTAGGGGCAATCAGCCCCAGCATTTT

clone size: NA
V gene: TRBV7-9
D gene: NA
CDR3 length: 14
J gene: TRBJ2-3
CDR3 protein: CASSFFSGEETQYF
CDR3 DNA: TGTGCCAGCAGCTTCTTCTCCGGAGAGGAGACGCAGTATTTT

clone size: NA
V gene: TRBV10-3
D gene: NA
CDR3 length: 14
J gene: TRBJ2-7
CDR3 protein: CAISPFSAAREQYF
CDR3 DNA: TGTGCCATCAGTCCCTTTTCAGCAGCCCGCGAGCAGTACTTC

clone size: once
V gene: TRBV10-3
D gene: NA
CDR3 length: 15
J gene: TRBJ2-2
CDR3 protein: CAISDLTKNTGELFF
CDR3 DNA: TGTGCCATCAGTGATTTGACAAAGAACACCGGGGAGCTGTTTTTT

clone size: NA
V gene: TRBV7-2
D gene: NA
CDR3 length: 18
J gene: TRBJ2-2
CDR3 protein: CASSLSGRALTNTGELFF
CDR3 DNA: TGTGCCAGCAGCTTATCCGGCAGGGCATTAACGAACACCGGGGAGCTGTTTTTT

clone size: NA
V gene: TRBV7-2
D gene: TRBD2
CDR3 length: 15
J gene: TRBJ2-7
CDR3 protein: CASSRGLAGGNEQYF
CDR3 DNA: TGTGCCAGCAGCCGAGGACTAGCGGGAGGGAACGAGCAGTACTTC

clone size: NA
V gene: TRBV7-6
D gene: NA
CDR3 length: 13
J gene: TRBJ2-7
CDR3 protein: CASSPNRDSEQYF
CDR3 DNA: TGTGCCAGCAGCCCCAACAGGGATAGCGAGCAGTACTTC

clone size: many
V gene: TRBV6-6
D gene: TRBD2
CDR3 length: 13
J gene: TRBJ2-5
CDR3 protein: CASRKAGEETQYF
CDR3 DNA: TGTGCCAGCAGAAAAGCGGGAGAAGAGACCCAGTACTTC

clone size: NA
V gene: TRBV15
D gene: NA
CDR3 length: 15
J gene: TRBJ1-2
CDR3 protein: CATLDRRSSNYGYTF
CDR3 DNA: TGTGCCACCCTCGACAGGAGATCATCTAACTATGGCTACACCTTC

clone size: NA
V gene: TRBV27
D gene: TRBD1
CDR3 length: 17
J gene: TRBJ2-7
CDR3 protein: CASSFRWRQGATYEQYF
CDR3 DNA: TGTGCCAGCAGTTTTAGGTGGCGACAGGGGGCCACCTACGAGCAGTACTTC

clone size: NA
V gene: TRBV5-4
D gene: TRBD1
CDR3 length: 14
J gene: TRBJ1-2
CDR3 protein: CASSRGREDYGYTF
CDR3 DNA: TGTGCCAGCAGTAGGGGGCGGGAAGACTATGGCTACACCTTC

clone size: once
V gene: TRBV7-2
D gene: TRBD2
CDR3 length: 13
J gene: TRBJ2-7
CDR3 protein: CASSRGLAREQYF
CDR3 DNA: TGTGCCAGCAGCCGCGGACTAGCCCGGGAGCAGTACTTC

clone size: NA
V gene: TRBV15
D gene: NA
CDR3 length: 14
J gene: TRBJ2-7
CDR3 protein: CATSRDRGSGEQYF
CDR3 DNA: TGTGCCACCAGCAGAGATCGGGGGTCGGGTGAGCAGTACTTC

clone size: NA
V gene: TRBV6-4
D gene: NA
CDR3 length: 13
J gene: TRBJ1-1
CDR3 protein: CASSAGRGTEAFF
CDR3 DNA: TGTGCCAGCAGTGCCGGCAGGGGCACTGAAGCTTTCTTT

clone size: NA
V gene: TRBV19
D gene: TRBD1
CDR3 length: 14
J gene: TRBJ1-1
CDR3 protein: CASNPRQGVTEAFF
CDR3 DNA: TGTGCCAGTAACCCGAGACAGGGCGTCACTGAAGCTTTCTTT

clone size: many
V gene: TRBV18
D gene: NA
CDR3 length: 14
J gene: TRBJ2-3
CDR3 protein: CASSPEVSTDTQYF
CDR3 DNA: TGTGCCAGCTCACCCGAGGTGAGCACAGATACGCAGTATTTT

clone size: few
V gene: TRBV7-2
D gene: NA
CDR3 length: 13
J gene: TRBJ1-2
CDR3 protein: CASSYGTSGGYTF
CDR3 DNA: TGTGCCAGCAGCTACGGGACGTCCGGTGGCTACACCTTC

clone size: NA
V gene: TRBV19
D gene: NA
CDR3 length: 13
J gene: TRBJ1-2
CDR3 protein: CASNLDRTYGYTF
CDR3 DNA: TGTGCCAGTAACTTAGACAGGACCTATGGCTACACCTTC

clone size: few
V gene: TRBV28
D gene: TRBD2
CDR3 length: 15
J gene: TRBJ2-5
CDR3 protein: CASSLLAGSVETQYF
CDR3 DNA: TGTGCCAGCAGTTTACTAGCGGGATCGGTGGAGACCCAGTACTTC

clone size: NA
V gene: TRBV30
D gene: TRBD1
CDR3 length: 15
J gene: TRBJ1-4
CDR3 protein: CAWSVPAGGTEKLFF
CDR3 DNA: TGTGCCTGGAGTGTACCGGCAGGGGGCACTGAAAAACTGTTTTTT

clone size: once
V gene: TRBV11-2
D gene: NA
CDR3 length: 13
J gene: TRBJ1-1
CDR3 protein: CASSFGRNTEAFF
CDR3 DNA: TGTGCCAGCAGCTTCGGACGGAACACTGAAGCTTTCTTT

clone size: NA
V gene: TRBV1
D gene: NA
CDR3 length: 18
J gene: TRBJ2-6
CDR3 protein: CTSRRGAAGHSGANVLTF
CDR3 DNA: TGCACCAGCAGGAGGGGTGCGGCGGGCCACTCTGGGGCCAACGTCCTGACTTTC

clone size: NA
V gene: TRBV5-1
D gene: NA
CDR3 length: 14
J gene: TRBJ1-3
CDR3 protein: CASSSGRDGNTIYF
CDR3 DNA: TGCGCCAGCAGCTCGGGACGGGACGGAAACACCATATATTTT

clone size: NA
V gene: TRBV11-2
D gene: TRBD1
CDR3 length: 13
J gene: TRBJ1-1
CDR3 protein: CASNDRGNTEAFF
CDR3 DNA: TGTGCCAGTAACGACAGGGGGAACACTGAAGCTTTCTTT

clone size: NA
V gene: TRBV19
D gene: TRBD2
CDR3 length: 17
J gene: TRBJ2-3
CDR3 protein: CASSKGTSGSWTDTQYF
CDR3 DNA: TGTGCCAGTAGTAAAGGGACTAGCGGGAGTTGGACAGATACGCAGTATTTT

clone size: NA
V gene: TRBV30
D gene: NA
CDR3 length: 15
J gene: TRBJ2-1
CDR3 protein: CAWRDGHLLNNEQFF
CDR3 DNA: TGTGCCTGGAGGGATGGACACCTTTTGAACAATGAGCAGTTCTTC

clone size: NA
V gene: TRBV15
D gene: NA
CDR3 length: 15
J gene: TRBJ2-3
CDR3 protein: CATSRGSVGGDTQYF
CDR3 DNA: TGTGCCACCAGCAGAGGGTCAGTAGGAGGGGATACGCAGTATTTT

clone size: NA
V gene: TRBV19
D gene: NA
CDR3 length: 15
J gene: TRBJ1-5
CDR3 protein: CASSPLGTPGQPQHF
CDR3 DNA: TGTGCCAGTAGTCCCCTCGGTACACCCGGTCAGCCCCAGCATTTT

clone size: NA
V gene: TRBV28
D gene: NA
CDR3 length: 13
J gene: TRBJ2-7
CDR3 protein: CASRRRSSYEQYF
CDR3 DNA: TGTGCCAGCAGGCGGAGGAGCTCCTACGAGCAGTACTTC

clone size: NA
V gene: TRBV4-3
D gene: TRBD1
CDR3 length: 17
J gene: TRBJ2-1
CDR3 protein: CASSQDRVAGGYNEQFF
CDR3 DNA: TGCGCCAGCAGCCAAGATCGGGTAGCAGGGGGCTACAATGAGCAGTTCTTC

clone size: NA
V gene: TRBV5-6
D gene: NA
CDR3 length: 16
J gene: TRBJ2-7
CDR3 protein: CASSLGIRQNSYEQYF
CDR3 DNA: TGTGCCAGCAGCTTGGGTATCCGACAAAACTCCTACGAGCAGTACTTC

clone size: NA
V gene: TRBV25-1
D gene: NA
CDR3 length: 15
J gene: TRBJ1-2
CDR3 protein: CASSDPGIPNYGYTF
CDR3 DNA: TGTGCCAGCAGTGACCCGGGGATTCCTAACTATGGCTACACCTTC

clone size: NA
V gene: TRBV19
D gene: NA
CDR3 length: 15
J gene: TRBJ1-5
CDR3 protein: CASTKILGRNQPQHF
CDR3 DNA: TGTGCCAGTACCAAGATCCTAGGCAGGAATCAGCCCCAGCATTTT

clone size: few
V gene: TRBV10-1
D gene: NA
CDR3 length: 12
J gene: TRBJ2-2
CDR3 protein: CASSDPTGELFF
CDR3 DNA: TGCGCCAGCAGTGACCCCACCGGGGAGCTGTTTTTT

clone size: NA
V gene: TRBV10-2
D gene: TRBD2
CDR3 length: 15
J gene: TRBJ2-1
CDR3 protein: CASSERTSGLAEQFF
CDR3 DNA: TGCGCCAGCAGTGAGAGGACTAGCGGACTCGCTGAGCAGTTCTTC